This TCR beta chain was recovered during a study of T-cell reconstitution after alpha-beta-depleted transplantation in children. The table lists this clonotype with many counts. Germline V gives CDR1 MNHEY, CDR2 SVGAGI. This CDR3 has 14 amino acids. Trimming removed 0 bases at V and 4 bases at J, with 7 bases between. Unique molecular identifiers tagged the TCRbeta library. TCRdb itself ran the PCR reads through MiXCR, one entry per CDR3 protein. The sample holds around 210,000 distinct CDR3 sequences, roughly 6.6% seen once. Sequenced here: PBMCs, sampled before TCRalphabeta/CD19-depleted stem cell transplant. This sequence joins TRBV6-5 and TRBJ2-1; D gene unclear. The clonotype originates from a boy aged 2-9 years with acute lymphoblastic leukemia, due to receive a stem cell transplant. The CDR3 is CASSYSRVYNEQFF. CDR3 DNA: TGTGCCAGCAGTTACTCGCGAGTGTACAATGAGCAGTTCTTC.